These 10 T cell receptor beta chains originate from one sample sequenced in a study of blood T cell repertoires in COVID-19. The method was immunoSEQ multiplex PCR; TCRdb's version includes in-frame clones alone and lacks a portion of them. The repertoire has about 34,000 clones, roughly 73% of them found once; the top ten carry roughly 15%. What was sequenced was peripheral blood. These receptors all stem from an elderly man with active or convalescent COVID-19.

This rearrangement joins TRBV21-1 to TRBJ1-2. TRBV21-1 is noted as a pseudogene. The CDR3 runs 16 residues. This CDR3 is CASSNAPPQGGDGYTF. DNA for the CDR3: TGTGCCAGCAGCAATGCCCCCCCACAGGGAGGGGATGGCTACACCTTC.

This clone has a single count. The chain couples TRBV10-2 to TRBJ2-7; possible D gene TRBD2, 5 bases. Trimming stripped 7 bases from V and 7 bases from J, with 11 bases between. CDR1 is WSHSY, CDR2 SAAADI, per germline. This CDR3 spans 11 amino acids. CDR3 nucleotides: TGCGCCAGCACCACTAGTTCGGAGCAGTACTTC. Its translation: CASTTSSEQYF.

This clone was seen a few times. The rearrangement uses TRBV12-3 or TRBV12-4 and TRBJ2-2; 8 nucleotides line up with TRBD2. The CDR3 spans 13 residues. The ends lost 5 bases at V and 5 bases at J; junction bases unmatched: 1. CDR3 protein: CASSRLATGELFF. Written as DNA, the CDR3 is TGTGCCAGCAGTCGACTAGCGACCGGGGAGCTGTTTTTT.

The genes are TRBV11-2 and TRBJ1-2, with unresolved D. The V gene's germline CDR1 is SGHAT and CDR2 FQNNGV. The V end was cut by 6 bases, the J end by 6 bases, with 14 bases between. The CDR3 length is 13 residues. The CDR3 coding sequence is TGTGCCAGCAGACGGACTGGAGGAGATGGCTACACCTTC. This translates into CASRRTGGDGYTF.

Here the CDR3 reads CATSVNGVLTF. The CDR3 DNA is TGTGCCACCAGTGTTAACGGAGTTCTCACCTTC. This sequence joins TRBV24-1 and TRBJ1-2, with D unresolved. The CDR3 length is 11 residues. V was clipped by 5 bases and J by 13 bases, with 13 bases between them. Germline V gene data show CDR1 as KGHDR and CDR2 as SFDVKD.

The CDR3, as DNA: TGTGCCAGCAGATCCCAGCGGGGAAGCCCCAATGAGCAGTTCTTC. Translating it yields CASRSQRGSPNEQFF. This chain links TRBV5-4 with TRBJ2-1; 7 bases match TRBD2. J lost 6 bases, V lost 5 bases, and 11 bases had no gene match. CDR1 is SGHNT and CDR2 is YYREEE in the germline V gene (reference sequence). The CDR3 is made up of 15 amino acids.

This clone was detected a few times. V gene TRBV29-1 combines with J gene TRBJ1-1; D may be TRBD1 (5 bases). CDR3 length: 13 residues. V lost 7 bases and J 6 bases, leaving 18 bases between the germline ends. Germline-derived CDR1 and CDR2 are SQVTM and ANQGSEA. The CDR3 protein is CSATLTAMPEAFF. CDR3 nucleotide sequence: TGCAGCGCTACTTTGACAGCCATGCCTGAAGCTTTCTTT.

This clone was detected once. The chain carries TRBV5-1 and TRBJ2-3, with 9 bases that match TRBD2. Germline V gene sequence: CDR1 SGHRS, CDR2 YFSETQ. The CDR3 sequence is 17 residues long. Unmatched junction bases numbered 9, after V lost 2 bases and J lost 2 bases. CDR3 bases: TGCGCCAGCAGCTTATTCCAGCGGGAGGCTTTCACAGATACGCAGTATTTT. Protein sequence: CASSLFQREAFTDTQYF.

V gene TRBV24-1 combines with J gene TRBJ2-1, with TRBD2 matching 13 bases. V dropped 3 bases and J dropped 9; count of bases not matched to a gene: 19. Germline V gene data show CDR1 as KGHDR and CDR2 as SFDVKD. This CDR3 comprises 20 residues. CDR3 amino acids: CATSDPTARTSGSFTSEQFF. In DNA, the CDR3 is TGTGCCACCAGTGATCCGACAGCCCGGACTAGCGGGAGTTTCACCTCTGAGCAGTTCTTC.

This clone turned up a few times. The chain combines TRBV19 with TRBJ2-7, with a possible D match to TRBD1 (6 bases). The V gene's germline CDR1 is LNHDA and CDR2 SQIVND (reference sequence). The CDR3 is 12 residues long. V gave up 6 bases and J gave up 4 bases, with 10 bases separating them. CDR3 sequence reads: CASRSDRYEQYF. In DNA form, the CDR3 reads TGTGCCAGTAGATCGGACAGATACGAGCAGTACTTC.